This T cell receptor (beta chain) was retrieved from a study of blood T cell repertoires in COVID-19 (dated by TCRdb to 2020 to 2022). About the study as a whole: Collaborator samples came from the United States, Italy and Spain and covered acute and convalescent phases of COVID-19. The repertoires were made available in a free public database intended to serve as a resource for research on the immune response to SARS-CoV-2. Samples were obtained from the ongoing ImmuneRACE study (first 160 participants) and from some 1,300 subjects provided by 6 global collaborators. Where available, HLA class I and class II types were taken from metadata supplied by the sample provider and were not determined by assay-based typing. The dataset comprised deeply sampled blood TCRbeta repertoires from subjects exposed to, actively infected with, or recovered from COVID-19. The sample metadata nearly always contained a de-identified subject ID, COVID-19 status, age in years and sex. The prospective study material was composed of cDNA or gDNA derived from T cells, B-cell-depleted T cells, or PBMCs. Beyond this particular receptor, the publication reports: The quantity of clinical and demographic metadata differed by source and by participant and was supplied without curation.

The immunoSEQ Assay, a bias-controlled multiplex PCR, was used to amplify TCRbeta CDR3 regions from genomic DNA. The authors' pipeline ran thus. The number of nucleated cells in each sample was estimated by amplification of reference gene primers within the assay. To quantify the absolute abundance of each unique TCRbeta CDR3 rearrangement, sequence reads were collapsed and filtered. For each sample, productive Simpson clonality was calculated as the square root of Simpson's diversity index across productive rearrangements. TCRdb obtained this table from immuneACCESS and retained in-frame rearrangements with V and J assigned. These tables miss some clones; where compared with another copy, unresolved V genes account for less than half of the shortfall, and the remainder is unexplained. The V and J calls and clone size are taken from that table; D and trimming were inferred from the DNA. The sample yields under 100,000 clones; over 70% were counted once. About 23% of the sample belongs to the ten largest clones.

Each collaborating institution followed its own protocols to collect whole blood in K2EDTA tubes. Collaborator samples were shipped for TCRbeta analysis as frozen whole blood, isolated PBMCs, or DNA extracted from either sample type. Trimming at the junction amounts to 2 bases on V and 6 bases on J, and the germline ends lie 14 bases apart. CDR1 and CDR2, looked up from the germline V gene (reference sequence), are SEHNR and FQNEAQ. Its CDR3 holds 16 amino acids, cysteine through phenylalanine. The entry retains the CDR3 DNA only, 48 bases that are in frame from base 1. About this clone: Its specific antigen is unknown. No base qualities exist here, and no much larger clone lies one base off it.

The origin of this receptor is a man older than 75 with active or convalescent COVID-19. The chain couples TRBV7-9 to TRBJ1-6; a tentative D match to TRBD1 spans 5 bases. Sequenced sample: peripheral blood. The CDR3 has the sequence CASSLSPGQGNSPLHF. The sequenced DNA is TGTGCCAGCAGCTTATCCCCGGGCCAGGGTAATTCACCCCTCCACTTT.